This T cell receptor beta chain was found in a study of T-cell reconstitution after alpha-beta-depleted transplantation in children. Construction of the TCRbeta library involved unique molecular identifiers. In TCRdb, the PCR reads were re-called with MiXCR into one record per CDR3 protein. Altogether thousands of distinct CDR3 sequences are present, 24% being singletons, with the ten largest covering 50% to 75%. This clonotype was observed many times. Its antigen is not known. Study findings and constraints: One year post-transplant, T-cell counts and diversity were largely derived from T cells produced anew. Where some patients showed high TCRbeta diversity at day 60, it came from recipient T cells and thymic progenitors that had survived. The study reportedly traced alpha-beta T cells about two months after transplant to several hundred expanded graft clones.

J gave up 4 bases and V 2 bases, and 1 base lay outside the gene matches. Looked up from germline, CDR1 is ENHRY and CDR2 is SYGVKD. This CDR3 is built from 13 residues. The receptor was derived from a boy under two years old who had a stem cell transplant for acute myeloid leukemia, so the T cells may come from the graft donor. The rearrangement joins TRBV10-3 to TRBJ2-7; 8 bases are shared with TRBD2. Source: PBMCs, mostly from graft donor cells, taken 60 days after TCRalphabeta/CD19-depleted stem cell transplant. The CDR3, as DNA: TGTGCCATCAGTGAGCGGGGGGGATACGAGCAGTACTTC. As protein: CAISERGGYEQYF.